This T cell receptor (beta chain) was recorded in a study of regulatory T cells in long-lasting Graves disease. Investigators prepared the TCR beta libraries by applying iRepertoire HTBI primers and Arm-PCR of CDR3 regions. Authors' data handling: Segment identification across samples yielded 55 to 65 TRBV and roughly 14 TRBJ segments. A single record per CDR3 protein comes from TCRdb applying MiXCR to the multiplex PCR reads. The authors' filters were not applied to this entry. This sample has about 380,000 distinct CDR3 sequences, with around 15% found just once. The table lists this clonotype with a few counts. Specified time point: newly diagnosed GD, antithyroid drugs for less than 3 months. There was RNA extracted from PBMCs, and the TCR library was made from it. V lost 6 bases to trimming and J lost 6 bases; unmatched junction nucleotides: 10. The CDR3 contains 15 residues.

The receptor comes from a female donor with Graves disease. Material: peripheral blood mononuclear cells (PBMCs), obtained at new diagnosis, from a patient treated with antithyroid drugs. The chain couples TRBV12-3 or TRBV12-4 to TRBJ1-2, with 10 bases that match TRBD1. In DNA, the CDR3 is TGTGCCAGCAGCTATAGGACAGGGGGGGGAAATGGCTACACCTTC. This codes for CASSYRTGGGNGYTF.